This T cell receptor beta chain stems from a study of CD8 T cells in ankylosing spondylitis (dated by TCRdb to 2015 to 2018). With respect to the entire study: The study set out to find disease-linked TCR variants by profiling T cell receptor beta repertoires in ankylosing spondylitis patients and healthy donors. The whole study cohort included over a hundred healthy donors and about two dozen ankylosing spondylitis patients. Peripheral blood was sampled, and synovial fluid was additionally collected from ankylosing spondylitis patients. The full study reports these points: According to the report, matched synovial fluid samples from ankylosing spondylitis patients were significantly enriched for the disease-linked clones. Blood from ankylosing spondylitis patients appeared to be characterized by a TCR beta motif composed of under 10 highly homologous amino acid variants. Some motif variants were previously reported in synovial fluid and blood of reactive arthritis patients, suggesting common disease-initiation mechanisms. In peripheral blood, the disease-linked clones were found at relatively low frequencies and had a CD8+ phenotype.

TCRdb names Illumina HiSeq 2500 as the instrument used. Quantitative 5'-RACE with molecular barcodes was the method used to prepare the TCR beta libraries. In the paper's pipeline: A new computational method, built on a probabilistic model of VDJ rearrangement, was used to identify disease-linked TCR variants. TCRdb reworked the public reads: Q25 trimming with fastp, MiXCR clone assembly, productive beta chains retained. Every distinct CDR3 protein forms one entry, paired with its most common genes and DNA. These V and J calls originate from TCRdb's pipeline instead of the authors' own analysis. Across this sample there are around 250,000 distinct CDR3 sequences, with about 10% seen only once. The ten largest clones take up 6.8% of the sample. This clonotype was counted at least ten times. Which antigen it targets is not known. Within one base of it there is no much larger clone, and no base qualities were kept.

The receptor's source is a male donor with ankylosing spondylitis or in good health (not recorded which). What was sequenced was blood, either unsorted or a sorted T cell fraction (not recorded which).

The DNA is TGTGCCAGTATAGCCGGACAGGGCTACACCGGGGAGCTGTTTTTT. Translation gives CASIAGQGYTGELFF. Recombination joined TRBV19 with TRBJ2-2, and TRBD1 matches 8 of the central bases. Counted from cysteine to phenylalanine, this CDR3 has 15 amino acids. Just the 45-base CDR3 DNA is kept, in frame starting at base 1. From the germline V gene (reference sequence), CDR1 is LNHDA and CDR2 is SQIVND. Germline trimming: 7 bases from V, 3 bases from J; junction bases outside gene matches: 7.